This entry lists 10 T cell receptor beta chains sequenced from one sample in a study of cytomegalovirus exposure and HLA in healthy donors. Use of 60 Vbeta and 13 Jbeta primers characterized the PCR. Clones were sequenced by immunoSEQ multiplex PCR, and TCRdb holds only the in-frame ones, with some missing. The sample contains approximately 130,000 clones, approximately 84% of which appear only once. Sequences were obtained from PBMCs. These receptors were collected from a boy under 10 years old in good health and CMV-seronegative.

The V gene is TRBV19, the J gene TRBJ1-2; weak D call: TRBD1 (6 bases). CDR3 length: 12 residues. Trimming removed 6 bases from V and 6 bases from J, with 11 bases in between. Germline-derived CDR1 and CDR2 are LNHDA and SQIVND (reference sequence). The chain's CDR3 is CASSIPGDGYTF. The CDR3 region has the DNA TGTGCCAGTAGCATACCAGGGGATGGCTACACCTTC.

V usage is TRBV2 and J usage is TRBJ2-3, with 7 bases fitting TRBD2. The CDR3 has 17 amino acids. V trimming: 7 bases; J trimming: 5 bases; junction bases outside the gene matches: 18. Germline V gene lookup returns CDR1 SNHLY and CDR2 FYNNEI. The CDR3 spells CASTPLGWAGEEDTQYF. CDR3 DNA: TGTGCCAGCACTCCACTCGGCTGGGCGGGGGAGGAAGATACGCAGTATTTT.

The rearrangement uses TRBV5-6 and TRBJ2-7; 16 nucleotides line up with TRBD2. The J segment lost 5 bases and the V segment lost 4 bases, leaving 9 bases of the junction unmatched. The CDR3 is made up of 17 amino acids. CDR1 SGHDT and CDR2 YYEEEE come from the germline V gene. CDR3 region: CASSPGLAGGPLDEQYV. The CDR3 region has the DNA TGTGCCAGCAGCCCGGGACTAGCGGGAGGGCCGTTGGACGAGCAGTACGTC.

The chain combines TRBV11-1 with TRBJ2-1; D might be TRBD2 (5 bases). The V and J ends lost 2 bases and 10 bases respectively, with 9 bases between them. CDR1 SGHAT and CDR2 FQDESV come from the germline V gene (reference sequence). This CDR3 has 12 residues. CDR3 sequence reads: CASSLQTGEQFF. CDR3 DNA sequence: TGTGCCAGCAGCTTACAAACGGGGGAGCAGTTCTTC.

The J gene is TRBJ1-2, the V gene TRBV25-1; tentative D call: TRBD1 (5 bases). Per germline, CDR1 MGHDK and CDR2 SYGVNS. CDR3 length equals 17 residues. Trimming stripped 1 base from V and 3 bases from J, with 18 bases between. In DNA, the CDR3 is TGTGCCAGCAGTGAATTAGGGGCGCAGGGTGGGGACTATGGCTACACCTTC. As protein: CASSELGAQGGDYGYTF.

The rearrangement joins TRBV5-4 to TRBJ2-2, with D unclear. From germline, CDR1 is SGHNT and CDR2 YYREEE (reference sequence). Trimming removed 2 bases at V and 4 bases at J, with 6 bases between. The length of the CDR3 is 13 residues. The CDR3 region is CASSLTATGELFF. For the CDR3, the DNA is TGTGCCAGCAGCTTAACAGCCACCGGGGAGCTGTTTTTT.

This chain connects TRBV4-2 to TRBJ1-1; D not certain. In germline, CDR1 is LGHNA, CDR2 YNFKEQ. Trimming left V 4 bases short and J 3 bases short, with 15 bases between. The CDR3 is made up of 15 amino acids. CDR3 nucleotides: TGTGCCAGCAGCCTGGGCCGGGGAGGGCACACTGAAGCTTTCTTT. Amino acids: CASSLGRGGHTEAFF.

V usage is TRBV9 and J usage is TRBJ2-1; 11 positions match TRBD2. Trimming took 7 bases from V and 9 from J; bases not matched to a gene: 9. Per the germline V gene, CDR1 is SGDLS and CDR2 is YYNGEE. The CDR3 contains 14 residues. CDR3 in amino acids: CASARLAGQTEQFF. Here the CDR3 DNA reads TGTGCCAGCGCCAGACTAGCGGGACAGACTGAGCAGTTCTTC.

V and J are TRBV5-5 and TRBJ2-5, with D maybe TRBD2 (5 bases). The CDR3 spans 14 residues. Trimming pared 6 bases from V and 4 bases from J, leaving 16 bases between. The germline CDR1 and CDR2 sequences are SGHKS and YYEKEE (reference sequence). This CDR3 is CASTPVTGGETQYF. Here the CDR3 DNA reads TGTGCCAGCACCCCGGTCACTGGAGGAGAGACCCAGTACTTC. The complete variable domain, with remaining parts taken from reference TRBV5-5 and TRBJ2-5, reads DAGVTQSPTHLIKTRGQQVTLRCSPISGHKSVSWYQQVLGQGPQFIFQYYEKEERGRGNFPDRFSARQFPNYSSELNVNALLLGDSALYLCASTPVTGGETQYFGPGTRLLVL.

This clone was picked up a small number of times. The chain has TRBV6-1 and TRBJ2-3; D is perhaps TRBD1 (7 bases). The germline gives CDR1 MNHNS, CDR2 SASEGT. The V end was cut by 4 bases, the J end by 5 bases, with 19 bases between. The CDR3 is made up of 16 amino acids. The CDR3 DNA sequence: TGTGCCAGCAGTGCCATCAGGGGGGCGAGTCTAGATACGCAGTATTTT. Encoded protein: CASSAIRGASLDTQYF.